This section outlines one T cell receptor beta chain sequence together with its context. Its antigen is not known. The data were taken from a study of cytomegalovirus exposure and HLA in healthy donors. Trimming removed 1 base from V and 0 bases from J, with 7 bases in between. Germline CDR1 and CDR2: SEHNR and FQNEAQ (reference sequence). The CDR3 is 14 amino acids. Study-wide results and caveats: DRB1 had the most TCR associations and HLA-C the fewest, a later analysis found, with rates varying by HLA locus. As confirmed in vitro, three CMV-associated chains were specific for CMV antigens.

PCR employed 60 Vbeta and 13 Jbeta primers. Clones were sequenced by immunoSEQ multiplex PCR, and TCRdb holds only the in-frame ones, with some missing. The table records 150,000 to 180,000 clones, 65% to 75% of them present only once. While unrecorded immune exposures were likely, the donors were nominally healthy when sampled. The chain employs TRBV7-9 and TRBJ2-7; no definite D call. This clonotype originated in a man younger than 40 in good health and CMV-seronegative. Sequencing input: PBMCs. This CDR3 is CASSLVANSYEQYF. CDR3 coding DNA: TGTGCCAGCAGCTTAGTCGCTAACTCCTACGAGCAGTACTTC.